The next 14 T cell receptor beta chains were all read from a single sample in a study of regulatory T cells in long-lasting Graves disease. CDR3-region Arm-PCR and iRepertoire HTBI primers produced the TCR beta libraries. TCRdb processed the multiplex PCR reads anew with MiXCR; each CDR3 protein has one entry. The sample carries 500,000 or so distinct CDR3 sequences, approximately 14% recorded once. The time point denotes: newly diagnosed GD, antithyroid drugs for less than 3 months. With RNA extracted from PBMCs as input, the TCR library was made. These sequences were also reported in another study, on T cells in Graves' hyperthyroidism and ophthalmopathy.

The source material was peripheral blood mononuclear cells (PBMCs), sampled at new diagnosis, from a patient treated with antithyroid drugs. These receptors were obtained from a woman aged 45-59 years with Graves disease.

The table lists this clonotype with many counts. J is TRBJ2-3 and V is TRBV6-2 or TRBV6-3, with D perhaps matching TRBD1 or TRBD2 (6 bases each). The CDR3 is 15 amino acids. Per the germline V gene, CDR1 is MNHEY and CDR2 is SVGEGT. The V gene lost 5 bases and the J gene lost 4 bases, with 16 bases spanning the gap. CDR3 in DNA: TGTGCCAGCAGTGAAGGGGGGCTAGCTCCAGATACGCAGTATTTT. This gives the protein CASSEGGLAPDTQYF.

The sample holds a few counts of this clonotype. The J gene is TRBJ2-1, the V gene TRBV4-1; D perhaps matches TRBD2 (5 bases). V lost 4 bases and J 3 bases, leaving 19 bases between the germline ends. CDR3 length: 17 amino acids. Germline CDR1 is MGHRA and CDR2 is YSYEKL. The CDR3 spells CASSLTDFSEDYNEQFF. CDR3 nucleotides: TGCGCCAGCAGCCTTACGGACTTTTCCGAGGACTACAATGAGCAGTTCTTC.

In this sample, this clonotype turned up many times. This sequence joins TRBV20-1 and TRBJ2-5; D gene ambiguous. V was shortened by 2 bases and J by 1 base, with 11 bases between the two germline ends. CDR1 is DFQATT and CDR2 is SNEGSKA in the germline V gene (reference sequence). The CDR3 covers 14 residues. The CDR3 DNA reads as TGCAGTGCTAGAAGCGACAACTTCCAAGAGACCCAGTACTTC. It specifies CSARSDNFQETQYF.

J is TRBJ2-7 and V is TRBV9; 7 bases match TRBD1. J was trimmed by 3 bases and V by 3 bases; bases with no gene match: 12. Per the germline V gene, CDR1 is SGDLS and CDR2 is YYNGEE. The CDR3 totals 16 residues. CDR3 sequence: CASSAGTAASSYEQYF. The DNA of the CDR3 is TGTGCCAGCAGCGCCGGGACAGCCGCCAGCAGCTACGAGCAGTACTTC.

The CDR3 region has the DNA TGCAGTGCTCCAGAGCACCCCGGGCCACACAATCAGCCCCAGCATTTT. Translating it yields CSAPEHPGPHNQPQHF. The rearrangement links TRBV20-1 to TRBJ1-5; D unclear. Germline lookup yields CDR1 DFQATT and CDR2 SNEGSKA (reference sequence). The CDR3 runs to 16 residues. V was pared by 5 bases and J by 3 bases, with 20 bases between.

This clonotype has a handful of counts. CDR3 nucleotides: TGTGCCAGCAGTTACCGTGGGAGCGCAGATACGCAGTATTTT. Translated: CASSYRGSADTQYF. The gene calls are TRBV6-2 or TRBV6-3 and TRBJ2-3, with a weak D call TRBD2 (5 bases). The V end lost 2 bases, the J end lost 4 bases, and 10 bases lay between the germline ends. Germline V lookup: CDR1 MNHEY, CDR2 SVGEGT. This CDR3 spans 14 amino acids.

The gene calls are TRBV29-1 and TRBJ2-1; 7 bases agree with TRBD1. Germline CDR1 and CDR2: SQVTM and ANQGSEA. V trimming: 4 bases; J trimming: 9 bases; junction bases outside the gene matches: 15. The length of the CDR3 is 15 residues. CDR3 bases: TGCAGCGTTGGGGGACAGCGGTTGGAAGTAGGTGAGCAGTTCTTC. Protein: CSVGGQRLEVGEQFF.

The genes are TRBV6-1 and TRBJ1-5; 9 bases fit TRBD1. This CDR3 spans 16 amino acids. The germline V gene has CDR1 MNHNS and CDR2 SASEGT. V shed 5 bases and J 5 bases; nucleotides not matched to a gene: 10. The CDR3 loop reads CASSPQDRGTHQPQHF. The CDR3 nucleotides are TGTGCCAGCAGTCCTCAGGACAGGGGCACCCATCAGCCCCAGCATTTT.

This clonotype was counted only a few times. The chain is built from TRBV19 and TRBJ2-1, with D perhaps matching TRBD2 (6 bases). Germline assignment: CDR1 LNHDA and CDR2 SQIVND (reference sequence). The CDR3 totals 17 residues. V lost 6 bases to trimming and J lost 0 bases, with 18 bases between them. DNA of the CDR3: TGTGCCAGTAGAAGTTCTGTCGGGAGCTACTCCTACAATGAGCAGTTCTTC. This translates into CASRSSVGSYSYNEQFF.

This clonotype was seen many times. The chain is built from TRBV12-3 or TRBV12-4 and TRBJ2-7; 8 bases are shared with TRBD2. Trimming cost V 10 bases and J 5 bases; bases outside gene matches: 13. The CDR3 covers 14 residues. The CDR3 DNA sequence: TGTGCCACTGGACTAGCCTGGGGTGGAAACGAGCAGTACTTC. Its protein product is CATGLAWGGNEQYF.

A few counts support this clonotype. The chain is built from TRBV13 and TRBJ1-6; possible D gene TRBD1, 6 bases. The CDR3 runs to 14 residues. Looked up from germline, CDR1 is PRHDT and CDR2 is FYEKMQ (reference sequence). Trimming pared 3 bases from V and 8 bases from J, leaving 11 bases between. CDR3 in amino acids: CASSFRGQDSPLHF. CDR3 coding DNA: TGTGCCAGCAGCTTTCGGGGGCAGGATTCACCCCTCCACTTT.

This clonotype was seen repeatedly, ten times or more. In DNA, the CDR3 is TGTGCCAGCAGCCCCTCGACAGGGAGCACAGATACGCAGTATTTT. Its protein product is CASSPSTGSTDTQYF. The chain couples TRBV7-3 to TRBJ2-3; TRBD1 aligns across 7 bases. Trimming at V came to 5 bases and at J to 0 bases, leaving 5 bases not matched to a gene. Germline V gene lookup returns CDR1 SGHTA and CDR2 FQGTGA. The CDR3 extends over 15 amino acids.

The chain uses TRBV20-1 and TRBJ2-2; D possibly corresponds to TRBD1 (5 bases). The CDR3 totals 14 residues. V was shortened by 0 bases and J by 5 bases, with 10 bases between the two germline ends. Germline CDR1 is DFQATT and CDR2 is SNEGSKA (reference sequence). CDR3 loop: CSARDLDITGELFF. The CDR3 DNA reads TGCAGTGCTAGAGATTTGGACATAACCGGGGAGCTGTTTTTT.

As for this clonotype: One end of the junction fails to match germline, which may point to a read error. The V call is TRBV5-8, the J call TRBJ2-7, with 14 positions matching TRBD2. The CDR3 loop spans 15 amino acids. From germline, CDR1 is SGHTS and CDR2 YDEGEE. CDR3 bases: TGCGCCAGCAGCTTGCAGGGACTAGCGGGAGACGAGCAGTACTTC. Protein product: CASSLQGLAGDEQYF.